Shown below are 17 T cell receptor beta chains from a single sample sequenced in a study of patients and donors after allogeneic stem cell transplantation. TCRdb itself ran the RT-PCR reads through MiXCR, one entry per CDR3 protein. The sample records approximately 200,000 distinct CDR3 sequences, 41% being singletons. Sequencing input: blood, either unsorted or a sorted T cell fraction (not recorded which). These receptors were obtained from a human donor who was either an allogeneic HSCT recipient or a stem cell or donor lymphocyte infusion donor (not recorded which). It is not recorded whose cells these are; they may come from a transplant donor.

This clonotype was detected only a few times. The chain employs TRBV20-1 and TRBJ1-1; perhaps TRBD1 as D (6 bases). CDR1 is DFQATT and CDR2 is SNEGSKA in the germline V gene (reference sequence). The CDR3 covers 13 residues. Deletions cut 6 bases from V and 0 bases from J, with 11 bases between. CDR3 sequence: CSATGTMNTEAFF. CDR3 nucleotides: TGCAGTGCAACCGGGACAATGAACACTGAAGCTTTCTTT.

Only a few counts were recorded for this clonotype. The V and J genes are TRBV29-1 and TRBJ1-1; D gene ambiguous. The CDR3 is 11 residues long. Germline V gene lookup returns CDR1 SQVTM and CDR2 ANQGSEA. Trimming left V 7 bases short and J 4 bases short, with 10 bases between. CDR3 sequence (DNA): TGCAGCGCCGACCGGGGCACTGAAGCTTTCTTT. Translated, it gives CSADRGTEAFF.

The V and J genes are TRBV7-2 and TRBJ2-3; TRBD2 matches 11 bases. Germline V gene sequence: CDR1 SGHTA, CDR2 FQGNSA. Trimming at V came to 7 bases and at J to 3 bases, leaving 21 bases not matched to a gene. The CDR3 runs 20 residues. The CDR3 bases are TGTGCCAGCACCACACAAACTAGCGGGAGTACTTCTTTGAGAACAGATACGCAGTATTTT. The encoded protein is CASTTQTSGSTSLRTDTQYF.

This clonotype was seen more than once but under ten times. The chain is built from TRBV4-3 and TRBJ2-7, with 7 bases matching TRBD2. V trimming: 1 base; J trimming: 3 bases; junction bases outside the gene matches: 0. The CDR3 contains 13 residues. The germline CDR1 and CDR2 sequences are LGHNA and YSLEER. Here the CDR3 reads CASSQGGGYEQYF. The CDR3, as DNA: TGCGCCAGCAGCCAAGGCGGGGGCTACGAGCAGTACTTC.

The chain recombines TRBV4-2 with TRBJ2-7, with D possibly matching TRBD1 (5 bases). The CDR3 is 19 amino acids. V lost 1 base and J lost 4, with 26 bases in between. Germline assignment: CDR1 LGHNA and CDR2 YNFKEQ. The chain's CDR3 is CASSQGKEWRPGPLYEQYF. For the CDR3, the DNA is TGTGCCAGCAGCCAAGGAAAGGAATGGCGACCAGGGCCCCTTTACGAGCAGTACTTC.

The chain employs TRBV10-3 and TRBJ1-3, with 10 bases that match TRBD1. With V trimmed by 8 bases and J by 8 bases, 6 bases remained unmatched. The germline gives CDR1 ENHRY, CDR2 SYGVKD. The CDR3 loop spans 13 amino acids. CDR3 region: CAIGPTGGHTIYF. DNA for the CDR3: TGTGCCATCGGTCCGACAGGGGGCCACACCATATATTTT.

The rearrangement joins TRBV28 to TRBJ2-7; tentative D call: TRBD1 (5 bases). The germline gives CDR1 MDHEN, CDR2 SYDVKM. CDR3 length: 14 residues. The V end lost 6 bases, the J end lost 1 base, and 13 bases lay between the germline ends. CDR3 sequence (DNA): TGTGCCAGCAGCCCCAGTCGACAGTCCTACGAGCAGTACTTC. This gives the protein CASSPSRQSYEQYF.

This clonotype was found a few times. The chain couples TRBV7-9 to TRBJ2-3; 9 bases match TRBD2. Unmatched junction bases numbered 7, after V lost 4 bases and J lost 2 bases. CDR1 and CDR2 from the germline V gene are SEHNR and FQNEAQ (reference sequence). The CDR3 runs 16 residues. CDR3 amino acids: CASSSPASGNTDTQYF. Here the CDR3 DNA reads TGTGCCAGCAGCTCACCCGCTAGCGGGAACACAGATACGCAGTATTTT.

The chain joins TRBV12-3 or TRBV12-4 to TRBJ1-1; D uncertain. With 7 bases removed from V and 7 bases from J, the gap between germline ends came to 13 bases. The CDR3 contains 12 residues. For the CDR3, the DNA is TGTGCCAGCACCGACCCTGGGGTTGAAGCTTTCTTT. It codes for CASTDPGVEAFF.

Here the CDR3 DNA reads TGCAGCGTTGCTGGAGATTCCTACGAGCAGTACTTC. Translation: CSVAGDSYEQYF. The V call is TRBV29-1, the J call TRBJ2-7; no definite D call. The V gene lost 4 bases and the J gene lost 1 base, with 8 bases spanning the gap. CDR1 and CDR2 from the germline V gene are SQVTM and ANQGSEA. This CDR3 is built from 12 residues.

This chain links TRBV4-3 with TRBJ1-2, with D hard to call. The CDR3 covers 14 residues. CDR1 and CDR2 from the germline V gene are LGHNA and YSLEER. V dropped 0 bases and J dropped 3 bases, with 8 bases sitting between them. CDR3 DNA sequence: TGCGCCAGCAGCCAAGACAGTAAGGACTATGGCTACACCTTC. Amino acids: CASSQDSKDYGYTF.

This clonotype was recorded a few times. The chain employs TRBV2 and TRBJ1-1; D may be TRBD1 (5 bases). CDR3 length equals 14 residues. Germline loops: CDR1 SNHLY, CDR2 FYNNEI. The ends were cut back, 3 bases at V and 5 bases at J, with 13 bases in the middle. This chain's CDR3 is CASSEGGRETEAFF. The CDR3 DNA is TGTGCCAGCAGTGAGGGGGGAAGGGAGACTGAAGCTTTCTTT. The full variable domain, rest sourced from reference TRBV2 and TRBJ1-1, is EPEVTQTPSHQVTQMGQEVILRCVPISNHLYFYWYRQILGQKVEFLVSFYNNEISEKSEIFDDQFSVERPDGSNFTLKIRSTKLEDSAMYFCASSEGGRETEAFFGQGTRLTVV.

This clonotype was observed a handful of times. The chain joins TRBV15 to TRBJ1-5; D remains ambiguous. Trimming left V 1 base short and J 0 bases short, with 13 bases between. Germline V CDR1 and CDR2: LNHNV, YYDKDF (reference sequence). The CDR3 is made up of 17 amino acids. The CDR3: CATSRGEGSYSNQPQHF. Here the CDR3 DNA reads TGTGCCACCAGCAGAGGAGAAGGAAGCTATAGCAATCAGCCCCAGCATTTT.

This clonotype has a single count. The chain couples TRBV6-2 or TRBV6-3 to TRBJ2-1, with 7 bases that match TRBD2. This CDR3 comprises 15 residues. V lost 6 bases and J lost 9; bases outside the gene matches: 14. Germline assignment: CDR1 MNHEY and CDR2 SVGEGT. This CDR3 is CASRLSGVRLSEQFF. CDR3 DNA sequence: TGTGCCAGCAGACTAAGCGGGGTCCGCTTGAGTGAGCAGTTCTTC.

In this sample, this clonotype turned up a few times. V and J are TRBV2 and TRBJ2-7; 10 bases match TRBD1. Germline V gene data show CDR1 as SNHLY and CDR2 as FYNNEI. The CDR3 is 14 residues long. The ends lost 10 bases at V and 5 bases at J; junction bases unmatched: 11. CDR3 bases: TGTGCCATCCTACCGGGACAGGGGTACCACGAGCAGTACTTC. It is translated as CAILPGQGYHEQYF.

This clonotype was detected a few times. The chain has TRBV4-2 and TRBJ2-7; D remains ambiguous. V was trimmed by 0 bases and J by 2 bases, leaving 8 bases between them. The CDR3 spans 14 residues. The germline V gene encodes CDR1 LGHNA and CDR2 YNFKEQ. Here the CDR3 DNA reads TGTGCCAGCAGCCAAGATGGCCGTACCTACGAGCAGTACTTC. Translated, it gives CASSQDGRTYEQYF.

This chain joins TRBV12-3 or TRBV12-4 and TRBJ1-2; D gene ambiguous. V lost 2 bases and J lost 4, with 8 bases in between. The CDR3 extends over 13 amino acids. CDR3 amino acids: CASSLHGPYGYTF. The CDR3 nucleotides are TGTGCCAGCAGTTTACATGGCCCCTATGGCTACACCTTC.